Listed here are 21 T cell receptor beta chains from one sample, sequenced in a study of blood T cell repertoires in COVID-19 (TCRdb year 2020). The library was produced with the immunoSEQ multiplex PCR assay. TCRdb obtained this table from immuneACCESS and retained in-frame rearrangements with V and J assigned. These tables miss some clones; where compared with another copy, unresolved V genes account for less than half of the shortfall, and the remainder is unexplained. The sample profile shows 140,000 to 150,000 clones; 80% of them were found once. Clones ranked in the top ten supply 10% to 15% of the sample. Sequencing was done on a sample of peripheral blood. The receptor set was obtained from a man in his sixties with active or convalescent COVID-19.

The chain is built from TRBV25-1 and TRBJ1-1, with D maybe TRBD1 (5 bases). The length of the CDR3 is 16 residues. V lost 1 base, J lost 5 bases, and 17 bases lay in between. Germline-derived CDR1 and CDR2 are MGHDK and SYGVNS. The CDR3 loop reads CASSEFGQGGLTEAFF. Written as DNA, the CDR3 is TGTGCCAGCAGTGAATTCGGGCAGGGTGGTCTAACTGAAGCTTTCTTT.

This clone was observed once. The V call is TRBV3-1 (or the pseudogene TRBV3-2), the J call TRBJ1-5; D ambiguous. Per germline, CDR1 LGHDT and CDR2 YNNKEL (reference sequence). The V end lost 0 bases, the J end lost 9 bases, and 6 bases lay between the germline ends. CDR3 size: 12 residues. The CDR3 loop is CASSQERGPQHF. The CDR3 region has the DNA TGTGCCAGCAGCCAAGAAAGAGGGCCCCAGCATTTT.

This clone came up a few times. This sequence joins TRBV5-1 and TRBJ2-2; no clear D. The CDR3 is 13 residues long. Germline CDR1 and CDR2: SGHRS and YFSETQ. Between the trimmed V and J ends, which lost 4 bases and 0 bases, there was a span of 4 bases. In DNA, the CDR3 is TGCGCCAGCAGCACAACGAACACCGGGGAGCTGTTTTTT. Protein sequence: CASSTTNTGELFF. Full variable domain (remainder filled in from reference TRBV5-1 and TRBJ2-2): KAGVTQTPRYLIKTRGQQVTLSCSPISGHRSVSWYQQTPGQGLQFLFEYFSETQRNKGNFPGRFSGRQFSNSRSEMNVSTLELGDSALYLCASSTTNTGELFFGEGSRLTVL.

The chain joins TRBV6-5 to TRBJ1-2; D may be TRBD1 (5 bases). The V gene's germline CDR1 is MNHEY and CDR2 SVGAGI. The CDR3 is 13 residues long. The ends were cut back, 7 bases at V and 6 bases at J, with 15 bases in the middle. The CDR3 region is CASTTQGGDGYTF. CDR3 nucleotides: TGTGCCAGCACCACTCAGGGAGGGGATGGCTACACCTTC.

This clone has a single count. This chain links TRBV10-1 with TRBJ2-1; no definite D call. V was clipped by 5 bases and J by 1 base, with 9 bases between them. The CDR3 extends over 14 amino acids. Per the germline V gene, CDR1 is WNHNN and CDR2 is SYGVQD (reference sequence). The CDR3 coding sequence is TGCGCCAGCAGTCCGCGGAGTTCCTACAATGAGCAGTTCTTC. Translation: CASSPRSSYNEQFF.

The rearrangement joins TRBV7-9 to TRBJ1-2; D not resolved. V was trimmed by 3 bases and J by 8 bases, leaving 16 bases between them. Germline lookup yields CDR1 SEHNR and CDR2 FQNEAQ (reference sequence). CDR3 length: 14 residues. CDR3 sequence reads: CASSFAKPGGGYTF. The DNA for the CDR3 is TGTGCCAGCAGCTTTGCAAAGCCAGGAGGCGGCTACACCTTC. The variable domain in full, with the rest retrieved from reference TRBV7-9 and TRBJ1-2, is DTGVSQNPRHKITKRGQNVTFRCDPISEHNRLYWYRQTLGQGPEFLTYFQNEAQLEKSRLLSDRFSAERPKGSFSTLEIQRTEQGDSAMYLCASSFAKPGGGYTFGSGTRLTVV.

The J gene is TRBJ1-5, the V gene TRBV27; 10 positions agree with TRBD1. Germline V lookup: CDR1 MNHEY, CDR2 SMNVEV (reference sequence). The junction had 10 bases not matched to a gene; V was cut back by 6 bases and J by 8 bases. CDR3 size: 15 residues. Here the CDR3 DNA reads TGTGCCAGCAGCCCAAGACAGGGGGCTAGGGAGCCCCAGCATTTT. This encodes CASSPRQGAREPQHF.

The V gene is TRBV7-2, the J gene TRBJ1-1, with TRBD1 as a possible D gene (5 bases). The V gene's germline CDR1 is SGHTA and CDR2 FQGNSA. The CDR3 consists of 16 residues. Trimming removed 5 bases at V and 5 bases at J, with 21 bases between. DNA for the CDR3: TGTGCCAGCAGCCATAACTGGGGGGATGTCGGGACTGAAGCTTTCTTT. Translated, it gives CASSHNWGDVGTEAFF.

The chain links TRBV5-4 to TRBJ2-1, with TRBD2 identical over 12 bases. Trimming cost V 4 bases and J 2 bases; bases outside gene matches: 4. The CDR3 sequence is 16 residues long. Germline V gene data show CDR1 as SGHNT and CDR2 as YYREEE (reference sequence). CDR3: CASSGRLAGAYNEQFF. The DNA for the CDR3 is TGTGCCAGCAGCGGGCGACTAGCGGGAGCCTACAATGAGCAGTTCTTC.

The chain couples TRBV18 to TRBJ2-7; D gene ambiguous. This CDR3 is 12 amino acids long. V lost 3 bases and J 4 bases, leaving 7 bases between the germline ends. Germline CDR1 reads KGHSH; CDR2 reads LQKENI. The CDR3 region is CASSPGAYEQYF. The DNA for the CDR3 is TGTGCCAGCTCACCTGGAGCGTACGAGCAGTACTTC.

CDR3 amino acids: CASSPDRGGTGNEQFF. The CDR3 DNA reads as TGTGCCAGCTCCCCGGATAGGGGGGGCACAGGAAATGAGCAGTTCTTC. The V call is TRBV18, the J call TRBJ2-1; a possible D gene is TRBD2 (7 bases). V lost 6 bases and J 7 bases, leaving 22 bases between the germline ends. The CDR3 runs to 16 residues. In germline, CDR1 is KGHSH, CDR2 LQKENI.

This clone has only a few counts. The chain employs TRBV9 and TRBJ1-6; D might be TRBD1 (6 bases). The CDR3 extends over 14 amino acids. V was cut by 4 bases and J by 9 bases, with 14 bases left in between. Per germline, CDR1 SGDLS and CDR2 YYNGEE. CDR3 in amino acids: CASSLGGESSPLHF. The DNA for the CDR3 is TGTGCCAGCAGCTTAGGGGGGGAGAGTTCACCCCTCCACTTT.

The chain carries TRBV4-2 and TRBJ2-1; TRBD2 agrees at 10 bases. V shed 1 base and J 6 bases; nucleotides not matched to a gene: 3. Germline CDR1 reads LGHNA; CDR2 reads YNFKEQ. There are 15 residues in the CDR3. This CDR3 is CASSQGTSGVNEQFF. CDR3 DNA: TGTGCCAGCAGCCAAGGGACTAGCGGAGTCAATGAGCAGTTCTTC.

This chain uses TRBV19 with TRBJ2-7, with 8 bases identical to TRBD1. The trim removed 5 bases at V and 0 bases at J, leaving 3 bases unmatched. The V gene's germline CDR1 is LNHDA and CDR2 SQIVND (reference sequence). The CDR3 runs to 14 residues. CDR3 sequence reads: CASSVDRASYEQYF. Written as DNA, the CDR3 is TGTGCCAGTAGTGTGGACAGGGCCTCCTACGAGCAGTACTTC.

This sequence joins TRBV11-2 and TRBJ2-5, with TRBD2 matching over 9 bases. Germline lookup yields CDR1 SGHAT and CDR2 FQNNGV. Germline trimming cut 5 bases from V and 5 bases from J; bases unmatched to any gene: 15. The CDR3 loop spans 17 amino acids. The CDR3 is CASSPAAGGAGRETQYF. The CDR3 DNA reads TGTGCCAGCAGCCCTGCAGCGGGGGGCGCCGGGAGGGAGACCCAGTACTTC.

The V call is TRBV5-5, the J call TRBJ1-4; 9 bases agree with TRBD1. Looked up from germline, CDR1 is SGHKS and CDR2 is YYEKEE (reference sequence). CDR3 length equals 15 residues. The V segment lost 6 bases and the J segment 8 bases; nucleotides outside the gene matches: 11. The CDR3 spells CASIALDRGDEKLFF. The CDR3 bases are TGTGCCAGCATCGCCCTGGACAGGGGAGACGAAAAACTGTTTTTT.

The chain employs TRBV6-1 and TRBJ1-3; 8 nucleotides align to TRBD1. The length of the CDR3 is 14 residues. The V gene end was trimmed by 3 bases and the J gene end by 7 bases; junction bases not matched to a gene: 5. CDR1 MNHNS and CDR2 SASEGT come from the germline V gene. The DNA of the CDR3 is TGTGCCAGCAGTGAGACAGGGGCTCAGAACACCATATATTTT. Protein product: CASSETGAQNTIYF.

The chain is built from TRBV6-5 and TRBJ2-3, with 8 bases lining up with TRBD2. The CDR3 consists of 15 residues. V was pared by 2 bases and J by 1 base, with 2 bases of the junction left unmatched. The V gene's germline CDR1 is MNHEY and CDR2 SVGAGI. The CDR3 loop is CASSYPGLGTDTQYF. The DNA of the CDR3 is TGTGCCAGCAGTTACCCGGGACTAGGCACAGATACGCAGTATTTT.

The chain carries TRBV28 and TRBJ1-2; D not resolved. V lost 3 bases and J 8 bases, leaving 13 bases between the germline ends. This CDR3 has 13 amino acids. Germline CDR1 reads MDHEN; CDR2 reads SYDVKM. CDR3 loop: CASSLTAPGGYTF. The CDR3 nucleotides are TGTGCCAGCAGTTTGACGGCGCCGGGGGGCTACACCTTC.

This sequence joins TRBV6-5 and TRBJ2-7, with 7 bases matching TRBD1. Trimming took 6 bases from V and 2 from J; bases not matched to a gene: 7. Germline V CDR1 and CDR2: MNHEY, SVGAGI. The CDR3 runs to 14 residues. The CDR3: CASRMTGSTYEQYF. CDR3 in DNA: TGTGCCAGCAGGATGACAGGGTCAACCTACGAGCAGTACTTC.

In this sample, this clone turned up a few times. V is TRBV7-9 and J is TRBJ2-7, with D possibly matching TRBD2 (5 bases). From germline, CDR1 is SEHNR and CDR2 FQNEAQ (reference sequence). The germline V and J ends were trimmed by 5 bases and 0 bases, with 14 bases remaining between them. This CDR3 has 15 amino acids. The CDR3 is CASSSDGKSSYEQYF. As DNA, the CDR3 is TGTGCCAGCAGCAGTGACGGGAAGAGCTCCTACGAGCAGTACTTC.